This T cell receptor beta chain was retrieved from a study of cytomegalovirus exposure and HLA in healthy donors. This clone appeared once. Its antigen is not known. Findings of the study overall: First-cohort TCR clusters were later found to tend to co-occur in the 120 or so validation repertoires. A few of the chains that were CMV-associated were confirmed in vitro to be specific for CMV antigens.

The data were produced by immunoSEQ multiplex PCR, yet TCRdb's version contains in-frame clones alone and is incomplete. The table includes 70,000 to 95,000 clones, approximately 93% detected once. The CDR3 runs 13 residues. Trimming pared 6 bases from V and 5 bases from J, leaving 11 bases between. Germline CDR1 and CDR2: SGHAT and FQNNGV. The donors were members of the 120-subject validation cohort (separate from the approximately 650-subject first cohort). V is TRBV11-2 and J is TRBJ1-5; D not certain. The TCR comes from a woman aged 30 to 39 in good health and CMV-seronegative. Material for sequencing was PBMCs. CDR3 in DNA: TGTGCCAGCAGTCTAGACCGTTATCAGCCCCAGCATTTT. Encoded protein: CASSLDRYQPQHF.